This T cell receptor (beta chain) was sequenced for a study of T-cell reconstitution after alpha-beta-depleted transplantation in children. Library preparation (for TCRbeta) was performed with unique molecular identifiers. Each CDR3 protein is one row after TCRdb ran MiXCR on the PCR reads. The top ten hold around 45% of the sample, which has around 230,000 distinct CDR3 sequences, over 15% seen once. Germline V CDR1 and CDR2: WSHSY, SAAADI. The CDR3 has 14 amino acids. V was clipped by 5 bases and J by 3 bases, with 12 bases between them. This clonotype was sampled from a male patient between 2 and 15 years old who had a stem cell transplant for acute lymphoblastic leukemia, so the T cells may come from the graft donor. The sample consisted of PBMCs, mostly from graft donor cells, taken 360 days after TCRalphabeta/CD19-depleted stem cell transplant. The genes are TRBV10-2 and TRBJ2-3, with D possibly matching TRBD1 (5 bases). The CDR3 sequence: CASSLVKGTDTQYF. The CDR3 bases are TGCGCCAGCAGTTTAGTTAAGGGGACAGATACGCAGTATTTT.